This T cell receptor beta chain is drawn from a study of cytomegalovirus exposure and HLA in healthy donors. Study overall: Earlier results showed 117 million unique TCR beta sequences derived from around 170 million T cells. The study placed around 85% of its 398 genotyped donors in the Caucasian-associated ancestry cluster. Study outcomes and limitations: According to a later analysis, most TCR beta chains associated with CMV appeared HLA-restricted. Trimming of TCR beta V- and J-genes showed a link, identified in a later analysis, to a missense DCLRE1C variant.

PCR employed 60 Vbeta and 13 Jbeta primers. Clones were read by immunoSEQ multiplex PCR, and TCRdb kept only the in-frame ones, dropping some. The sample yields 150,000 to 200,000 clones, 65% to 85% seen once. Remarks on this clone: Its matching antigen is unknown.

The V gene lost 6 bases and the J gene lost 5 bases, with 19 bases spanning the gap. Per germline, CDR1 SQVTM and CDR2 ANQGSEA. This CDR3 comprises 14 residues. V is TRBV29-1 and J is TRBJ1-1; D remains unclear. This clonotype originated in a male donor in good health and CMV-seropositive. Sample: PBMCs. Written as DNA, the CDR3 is TGCAGCGTGCGCGAAGGAGTAATGGTAACTGAAGCTTTCTTT. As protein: CSVREGVMVTEAFF.